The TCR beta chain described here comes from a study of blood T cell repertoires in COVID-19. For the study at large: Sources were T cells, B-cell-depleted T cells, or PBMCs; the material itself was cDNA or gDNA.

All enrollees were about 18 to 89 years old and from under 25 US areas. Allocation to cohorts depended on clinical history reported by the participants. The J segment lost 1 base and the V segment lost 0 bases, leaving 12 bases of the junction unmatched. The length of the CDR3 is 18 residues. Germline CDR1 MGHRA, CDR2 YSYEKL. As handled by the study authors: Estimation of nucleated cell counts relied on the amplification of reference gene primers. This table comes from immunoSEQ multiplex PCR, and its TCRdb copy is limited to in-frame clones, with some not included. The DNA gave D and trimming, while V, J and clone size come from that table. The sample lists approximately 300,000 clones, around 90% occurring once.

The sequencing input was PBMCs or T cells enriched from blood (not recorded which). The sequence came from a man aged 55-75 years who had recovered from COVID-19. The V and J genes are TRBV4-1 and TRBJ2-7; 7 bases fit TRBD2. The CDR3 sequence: CASSQERLADYFSYEQYF. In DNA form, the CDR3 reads TGCGCCAGCAGCCAAGAGAGGCTAGCGGACTATTTTTCCTACGAGCAGTACTTC.